This T cell receptor (beta chain) derives from a study of PD-1 blockade in classical Hodgkin lymphoma. Study outcomes and limitations: Reasons behind the repertoire differences stay unclear, perhaps disease activity or earlier therapy. Significant TCR diversity gains by C4D1 occurred in CD4+ but not CD8+ cells.

A remark on this clone: Its antigen is still unknown.

Germline V gene data show CDR1 as ENHRY and CDR2 as SYGVKD. The V end lost 6 bases, the J end lost 8 bases, and 11 bases lay between the germline ends. The CDR3 spans 13 residues. Generated by immunoSEQ multiplex PCR, the TCRdb table keeps only in-frame clones and is missing some. This repertoire shows some 24,000 clones, nearly 80% found once; its top ten account for 6% to 8.5%. Each patient's relapse followed autologous stem cell transplantation, and brentuximab vedotin exposure varied. Best responses fell into complete response, partial response or progressive disease. The sequence was obtained from a human donor with classical Hodgkin lymphoma. The chain links TRBV10-3 to TRBJ1-6; tentatively, D is TRBD1 (5 bases). Source: peripheral blood mononuclear cells (PBMCs), taken at baseline. CDR3 bases: TGTGCCATCAGCGAGGGGAATTATTCACCCCTCCACTTT. Encoded protein: CAISEGNYSPLHF.